A selection of T cell receptor beta chains follows, all from one sample in a study of blood T cell repertoires in COVID-19. Repertoires were generated with immunoSEQ multiplex PCR, while TCRdb's copy carries only in-frame clones and drops some. In the table there are approximately 10,000 clones, less than 80% of which are singletons. The specimen was peripheral blood. Receptors originate from a man aged 55 to 70 with COVID-19, enrolled during active disease. The conserved cysteine and the conserved F or W are not part of the CDR3 here.

v_call	cdr3_aa
TRBV11-2	ASAPLDFGKDEQF
TRBV7-2	ASSSGGARETQY
TRBV29-1	SVLNTGQGGGNTIY
TRBV30	AWRYSLDYGYT
TRBV6-5	ASSYLGGNGELF
TRBV18	ASSPTGGAYEQY
TRBV11-1	ASSSHTDTQY
TRBV27	ASKRPLGRLRELF
TRBV5-4	ASSSWELPGGRGDTIY
TRBV6-5	ASKKGGLGSQPQH
TRBV5-1	ASSLGQFVYEQY
TRBV18	ASSSDLGTALNQPQH
TRBV18	ASSPAQVNQPQH
TRBV19	ASSRTGGSNQPQH
TRBV24-1	ATSDTSRGDYNEQF
TRBV2	ASGSQAGTEAF
TRBV28	ASTGTKGLIP
TRBV19	ASRPNRDSSGNTIY
TRBV27	ASSLPTGEAF
TRBV29-1	SAPQGENSPLH
TRBV30	AWSDPGRGNYGYT
TRBV5-6	ASSPSGTPGETQY
TRBV21-1	ASSKPAIVAVTEAF
TRBV27	ASSFLGQLANTGELF
TRBV24-1	ATSDPQGAYEQY
TRBV7-9	ASETEDYGYT
TRBV20-1	SASSVYSNQPQH
TRBV12-5	ASGLMSTEAF
TRBV19	ASSMNGGYYGYT
TRBV6-4	ASSPTSGGLYEQY
TRBV2	ASSGDSNYGYT
TRBV19	ASSVRQGKTEAF
TRBV5-5	ASTLGGAAGNTIY
TRBV19	ASSFLGADTEAF
TRBV27	ASSFQGNYGYT
TRBV4-1	ASSHPQGYTGELF